This T cell receptor beta chain came from a study of early stage breast cancer tumors. The CDR3 is 15 amino acids. Trimming cost V 3 bases and J 0 bases, with 8 bases left between them. Per the germline V gene, CDR1 is SEHNR and CDR2 is FQNEAQ (reference sequence). Sequenced by immunoSEQ multiplex PCR; TCRdb stores in-frame clones only, minus some. The table shows tens of thousands of clones, with around 80% occurring only once. The clonotype was recovered from a person aged 30 to 39 with breast cancer. The source material was blood. The chain joins TRBV7-9 to TRBJ1-4; D remains ambiguous. The CDR3 DNA reads as TGTGCCAGCAGCTTTTGGCAGACAACTAATGAAAAACTGTTTTTT. It encodes CASSFWQTTNEKLFF.